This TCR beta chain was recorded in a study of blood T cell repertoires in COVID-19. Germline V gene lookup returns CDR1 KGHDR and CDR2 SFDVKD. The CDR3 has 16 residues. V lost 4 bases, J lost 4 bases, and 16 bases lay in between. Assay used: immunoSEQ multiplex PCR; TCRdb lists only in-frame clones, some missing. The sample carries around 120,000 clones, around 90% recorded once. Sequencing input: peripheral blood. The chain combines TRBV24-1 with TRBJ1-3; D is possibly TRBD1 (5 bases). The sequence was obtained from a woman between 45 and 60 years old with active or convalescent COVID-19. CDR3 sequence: CATSDPGRGAGNTIYF. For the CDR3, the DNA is TGTGCCACCAGTGACCCCGGGAGGGGTGCGGGAAACACCATATATTTT.